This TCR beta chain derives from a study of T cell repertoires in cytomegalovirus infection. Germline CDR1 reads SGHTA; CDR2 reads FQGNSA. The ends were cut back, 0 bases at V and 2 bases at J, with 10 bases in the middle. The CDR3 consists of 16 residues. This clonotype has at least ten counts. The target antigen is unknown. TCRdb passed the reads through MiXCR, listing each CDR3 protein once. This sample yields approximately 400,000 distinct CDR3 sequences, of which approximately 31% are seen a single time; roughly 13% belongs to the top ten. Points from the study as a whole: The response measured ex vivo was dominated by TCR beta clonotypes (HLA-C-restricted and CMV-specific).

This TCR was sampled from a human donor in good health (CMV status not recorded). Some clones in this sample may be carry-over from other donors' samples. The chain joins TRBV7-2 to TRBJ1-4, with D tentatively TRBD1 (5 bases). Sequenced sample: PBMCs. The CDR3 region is CASSLAGGFTNEKLFF. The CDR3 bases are TGTGCCAGCAGCTTAGCGGGGGGATTCACTAATGAAAAACTGTTTTTT.